This T cell receptor (beta chain) was sequenced during a study of blood T cells in healthy people across ages. For the second PCR, which ran for about 6 to 12 cycles, a sample-barcoded 5' primer and a J-beta primer mix were used. Each CDR3 protein is one row after TCRdb ran MiXCR on the 5' RACE reads. The profile shows 890,000 or so distinct CDR3 sequences, around two thirds of them singletons. Germline CDR1 is SGHTA and CDR2 is FQGTGA. The CDR3 sequence is 14 residues long. The V end was cut by 2 bases, the J end by 4 bases, with 9 bases between. This chain links TRBV7-3 with TRBJ2-1, with D perhaps matching TRBD2 (6 bases). This clonotype was obtained from a man aged 25 to 40 in good health. Material for sequencing was blood. For the CDR3, the DNA is TGTGCCAGCAGCTTAGGACGGGAGTACAATGAGCAGTTCTTC. It specifies CASSLGREYNEQFF.